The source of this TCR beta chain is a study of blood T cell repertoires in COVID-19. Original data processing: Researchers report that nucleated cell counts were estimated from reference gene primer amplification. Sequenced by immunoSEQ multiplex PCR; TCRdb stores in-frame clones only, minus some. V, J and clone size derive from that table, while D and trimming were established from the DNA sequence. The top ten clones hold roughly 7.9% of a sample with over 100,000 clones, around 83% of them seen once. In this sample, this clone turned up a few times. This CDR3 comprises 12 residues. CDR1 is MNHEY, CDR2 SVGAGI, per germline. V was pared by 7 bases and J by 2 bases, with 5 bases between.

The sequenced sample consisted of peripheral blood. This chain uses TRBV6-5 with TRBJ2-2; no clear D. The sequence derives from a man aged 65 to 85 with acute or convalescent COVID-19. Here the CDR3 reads CASNINTGELFF. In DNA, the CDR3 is TGTGCCAGCAATATAAACACCGGGGAGCTGTTTTTT.